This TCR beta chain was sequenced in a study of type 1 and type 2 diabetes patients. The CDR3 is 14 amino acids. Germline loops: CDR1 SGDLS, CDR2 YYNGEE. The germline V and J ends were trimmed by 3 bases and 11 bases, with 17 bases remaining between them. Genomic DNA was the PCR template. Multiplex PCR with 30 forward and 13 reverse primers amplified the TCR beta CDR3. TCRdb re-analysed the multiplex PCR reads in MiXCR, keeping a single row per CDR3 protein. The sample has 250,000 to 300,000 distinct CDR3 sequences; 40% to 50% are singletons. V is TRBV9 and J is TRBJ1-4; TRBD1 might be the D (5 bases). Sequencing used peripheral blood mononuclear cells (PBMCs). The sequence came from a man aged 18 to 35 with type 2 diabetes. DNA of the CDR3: TGTGCCAGCAGCGAGAGGGGTCTAGGGGACAAACTGTTTTTT. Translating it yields CASSERGLGDKLFF.